The clone carrying this T cell receptor beta chain has just a few counts. The record originates from a study of regulatory T cells in long-lasting Graves disease. Investigators prepared the TCR beta libraries by applying iRepertoire HTBI primers and Arm-PCR of CDR3 regions. TCRdb ran MiXCR on the multiplex PCR reads and lists one entry per CDR3 protein. This repertoire shows roughly 250,000 distinct CDR3 sequences, about 18% found once; its top ten account for 12% to 15%. Time point defined: newly diagnosed GD, antithyroid drugs for less than 3 months. The TCR library used RNA extracted from PBMCs. These records were also assigned to another study, of T cells in Graves' hyperthyroidism and ophthalmopathy.

Sequenced material: peripheral blood mononuclear cells (PBMCs), taken at new diagnosis, from a patient treated with antithyroid drugs. This TCR was sampled from a woman in her thirties with Graves disease.

CDR3 nucleotide sequence: TGCGCCAGCAGTGACACACAGCTCGACGGCTACACCTTC. Its translation: CASSDTQLDGYTF. The V call is TRBV10-2, the J call TRBJ1-2; D is undetermined. V was trimmed by 3 bases and J by 8 bases, leaving 13 bases between them. The CDR3 consists of 13 residues. CDR1 and CDR2 from the germline V gene are WSHSY and SAAADI.